These T cell receptor beta chains were read from a single sample in a study of blood T cell repertoires in COVID-19. This table comes from immunoSEQ multiplex PCR, and its TCRdb copy is limited to in-frame clones, with some not included. This table holds about 250,000 clones, about nine tenths found once. The sequenced material came from peripheral blood. Source of these receptors: a woman between 25 and 40 years old with active or convalescent COVID-19. Each CDR3 is given with its conserved first and last residue. The D gene is left open where the match is weak.

CASSSLGTSGGNNEQFF TRBD2 TRBV6-2/TRBV6-3
CASSVTVRQYF - TRBV12-3/TRBV12-4
CASSWGVYEQYF - TRBV6-2/TRBV6-3
CSVGIGTGRREEQYF TRBD1 TRBV29-1
CASSAAGRQEAFF - TRBV9
CASSGQGPSEAFF TRBD1 TRBV2
CASSQAGSPEKLFF - TRBV4-3
CAITARGDAGELFF - TRBV10-3
CASSREGIGEQYF TRBD2 TRBV3-1/TRBV3-2
CASSSPRPQTGEDTQYF TRBD1 TRBV7-9
CASSTRGEGEAFF - TRBV7-2
CASSQFQDRADGYTF TRBD1 TRBV14
CASSQEQLAGGPRETQYF TRBD2 TRBV4-3
CASSSLRQGSYEQYF TRBD1 TRBV6-2/TRBV6-3
CASSLWGLGDDYTF - TRBV7-9
CASNLPRTGHGYTF TRBD1 TRBV6-6
CASGPQETQYF - TRBV5-1
CASSITGTGGYNEQFF TRBD1 TRBV5-1
CATSLYGGNQPQHF - TRBV27
CASSQQPTGNTIYF - TRBV28
CASSVEGVGTGELFF - TRBV2
CASSRVGQTSGNTIYF - TRBV6-6
CASSSGTGANTGELFF TRBD1 TRBV7-2
CAWSGTGKYQPQHF - TRBV30
CASSGQAQGTNEKLFF - TRBV5-1
CATQGQNYGYTF TRBD1 TRBV19
CASSREDRGNTEAFF TRBD1 TRBV16
CAWSPYSGGTDTQYF TRBD2 TRBV30
CASSSPRQGASTEAFF TRBD1 TRBV11-1
CASSPARGNTEAFF - TRBV5-5
CASSLFGFEDEQYF - TRBV5-1
CASSQEIPYNEQFF - TRBV14
CASSKTGSSGNTIYF - TRBV19
CASSSPSRSGNTIYF - TRBV6-5
CASSLVAQAYEQYF - TRBV7-8
CASNLLAGSNTQYF TRBD2 TRBV4-1
CASSLDRNTEAFF - TRBV4-3
CASSPKNRDRGNEQFF TRBD1 TRBV5-1
CASSYSEYEQYF - TRBV6-2/TRBV6-3
CASSLTGPVATEAFF TRBD1 TRBV5-1
CASSLGTSGGLGSSYNEQFF TRBD2 TRBV5-1
CASSRPYSGGPLETQYF - TRBV21-1
CASSDAGLRYGYTF - TRBV6-4
CASSPLGGGSGYTF TRBD1 TRBV6-5
CASSGRVPAETQYF - TRBV2
CSGAGVGTQYF - TRBV29-1
CASSPQPDRGYEQYF TRBD1 TRBV28
CASSLLTGKGQPQHF TRBD1 TRBV14
CASSTTPRDSSGNTIYF TRBD1 TRBV7-9